This T cell receptor beta chain is drawn from a study of cytomegalovirus exposure and HLA in healthy donors. Study findings and constraints: For cytomegalovirus status, the classifier reportedly gave diagnoses with high specificity and sensitivity. Among the most significant clusters, several appeared linked to common viral pathogens in a later analysis. Analyses of presence and absence presupposed an approximately uniform sequencing depth across donors.

The ends lost 3 bases at V and 11 bases at J; junction bases unmatched: 5. Germline V gene sequence: CDR1 LNHDA, CDR2 SQIVND (reference sequence). The CDR3 length is 12 residues. Both 60 Vbeta primers and 13 Jbeta primers went into the PCR. Original handling: Later, an analysis found roughly 80 million unique TCR beta chains, and around 12 million of these were shared. Clones were sequenced by immunoSEQ multiplex PCR, and TCRdb holds only the in-frame ones, with some missing. V and J calls and clone size follow that table, whereas D and trimming were derived from the DNA. The repertoire consists of about 150,000 clones, with around 80% occurring once and the leading ten covering 6% to 7.5%. On this clone itself: As yet, its antigen is unknown.

Sequenced sample: PBMCs. The chain links TRBV19 to TRBJ1-2; TRBD1 agrees at 8 bases. The source of this sequence is a man aged 25-40 years in good health and CMV-seropositive. CDR3 sequence (DNA): TGTGCCAGTAGTATCGGGACAGGCGGATACACCTTC. This translates into CASSIGTGGYTF.